This TCR beta chain was observed in a study of blood T cells in healthy people across ages. For the second PCR, which ran for about 7 to 11 cycles, a sample-barcoded 5' primer and a J-beta primer mix were used. TCRdb passed the 5' RACE reads through MiXCR, listing each CDR3 protein once. The data show about 1,400,000 distinct CDR3 sequences, around 39% seen once. The germline gives CDR1 DFQATT, CDR2 SNEGSKA (reference sequence). The CDR3 length is 15 residues. V lost 5 bases, J lost 2 bases, and 9 bases stayed unmatched. The chain carries TRBV20-1 and TRBJ2-5; 9 positions agree with TRBD1. The source of this sequence is a woman under 30 in good health. The sequenced sample consisted of blood. The CDR3 spells CSALQGARLQETQYF. In DNA, the CDR3 is TGCAGTGCTCTACAGGGGGCCCGATTACAAGAGACCCAGTACTTC.